This T cell receptor (beta chain) was documented in a study of cytomegalovirus exposure and HLA in healthy donors. Study results and limitations: Analysis was carried out at a later point, and it linked a missense DCLRE1C variant to TCR beta V- and J-gene trimming. Earlier analysis found most TCR beta V segments productive about 87% or about 30% of the time. There were some V segments, including TRBV6-2 and TRBV6-3, excluded as indistinguishable. Listed as cytomegalovirus-associated were 164 TCR beta chains.

CDR3 length: 14 residues. The germline V gene encodes CDR1 KGHSH and CDR2 LQKENI. Between the trimmed V and J ends, which lost 2 bases and 7 bases, there was a span of 14 bases. This clone has only one observation. What it recognizes is unknown. Both 60 Vbeta primers and 13 Jbeta primers went into the PCR. Only in-frame clones appear in the TCRdb table, and some are missing; sequencing was by immunoSEQ multiplex PCR. The sample has 120,000 or so clones, about 83% seen once; the top ten hold approximately 3.5%. The chain couples TRBV18 to TRBJ1-2, with D possibly matching TRBD1 (6 bases). Sequencing was performed on PBMCs. This clonotype originated in a woman in her forties in good health and CMV-seropositive. The CDR3: CASSPTDRRGGYTF. The CDR3 coding sequence is TGTGCCAGCTCACCAACCGACAGGCGCGGTGGCTACACCTTC.